These T cell receptor beta chains were read from a single sample in a study of blood T cell repertoires in COVID-19. Clones were sequenced by immunoSEQ multiplex PCR, and TCRdb holds only the in-frame ones, with some missing. Of more than 40,000 clones listed, 70% to 90% were seen once; the top ten hold 15% to 19%. Material for sequencing was peripheral blood. All receptors come from a human donor in a cohort sampled during active COVID-19. The donor label of this sample is uncertain. The CDR3 runs from the conserved cysteine through the conserved F or W. Each record gives: V gene, D gene, clone size, J gene, CDR3 protein, CDR3 DNA. D genes are given only for firm matches. Rows may omit the clone size; those that give it use once, few, many or a size class.

v_gene: TRBV21-1; d_gene: NA; abundance: NA; j_gene: TRBJ1-2; CDR3aa: CASSFREGGAYGYTF; CDR3nt: TGTGCCAGCAGCTTCCGGGAGGGGGGCGCCTATGGCTACACCTTC
v_gene: TRBV20-1; d_gene: NA; abundance: NA; j_gene: TRBJ1-5; CDR3aa: CSASYPQGNQPQHF; CDR3nt: TGCAGTGCTAGTTATCCCCAGGGAAATCAGCCCCAGCATTTT
v_gene: TRBV10-3; d_gene: TRBD2; abundance: NA; j_gene: TRBJ2-7; CDR3aa: CAIRSGARSYEQYF; CDR3nt: TGTGCCATCAGAAGCGGGGCCCGCTCCTACGAGCAGTACTTC
v_gene: TRBV7-9; d_gene: TRBD2; abundance: NA; j_gene: TRBJ2-1; CDR3aa: CASSRTSGGHNEQFF; CDR3nt: TGTGCCAGCAGCCGGACTAGCGGGGGCCACAATGAGCAGTTCTTC
v_gene: TRBV7-9; d_gene: NA; abundance: NA; j_gene: TRBJ1-2; CDR3aa: CASSFDSADGYTF; CDR3nt: TGTGCCAGCAGCTTTGACTCCGCGGATGGCTACACCTTC
v_gene: TRBV4-2; d_gene: NA; abundance: NA; j_gene: TRBJ1-2; CDR3aa: CASSQDPGQGYTF; CDR3nt: TGTGCCAGCAGCCAAGATCCGGGACAAGGCTACACCTTC
v_gene: TRBV28; d_gene: NA; abundance: NA; j_gene: TRBJ1-5; CDR3aa: CASSLGLGTLGQPQHF; CDR3nt: TGTGCCAGCAGTTTAGGGCTCGGCACCCTGGGCCAGCCCCAGCATTTT
v_gene: TRBV28; d_gene: NA; abundance: few; j_gene: TRBJ1-2; CDR3aa: CASRPGTFGYTF; CDR3nt: TGTGCCAGCAGACCCGGGACATTCGGCTACACCTTC
v_gene: TRBV5-4; d_gene: TRBD1; abundance: NA; j_gene: TRBJ1-2; CDR3aa: CASSPNWDSLYGYTF; CDR3nt: TGTGCCAGCAGCCCAAACTGGGACAGTCTCTATGGCTACACCTTC
v_gene: TRBV2; d_gene: NA; abundance: NA; j_gene: TRBJ1-6; CDR3aa: CASKEESSYNSPLHF; CDR3nt: TGTGCCAGCAAAGAAGAGAGCTCCTATAATTCACCCCTCCACTTT
v_gene: TRBV27; d_gene: TRBD1; abundance: NA; j_gene: TRBJ1-2; CDR3aa: CATTGGMDYGYTF; CDR3nt: TGTGCCACCACAGGGGGTATGGACTATGGCTACACCTTC
v_gene: TRBV10-3; d_gene: NA; abundance: NA; j_gene: TRBJ1-4; CDR3aa: CATAGGTRKEKLFF; CDR3nt: TGTGCCACAGCTGGCGGGACTAGGAAAGAAAAACTGTTTTTT
v_gene: TRBV19; d_gene: NA; abundance: NA; j_gene: TRBJ2-3; CDR3aa: CASSMGGTKTDTQYF; CDR3nt: TGTGCCAGTAGTATGGGGGGGACAAAAACAGATACGCAGTATTTT
v_gene: TRBV7-9; d_gene: TRBD1; abundance: NA; j_gene: TRBJ2-7; CDR3aa: CASSSGTGGAYEQYF; CDR3nt: TGTGCCAGCAGCTCGGGGACAGGGGGCGCGTACGAGCAGTACTTC
v_gene: TRBV7-9; d_gene: TRBD2; abundance: NA; j_gene: TRBJ2-1; CDR3aa: CASSSGGAGNEQFF; CDR3nt: TGTGCCAGCAGCTCCGGGGGGGCCGGCAATGAGCAGTTCTTC
v_gene: TRBV11-2; d_gene: NA; abundance: NA; j_gene: TRBJ2-7; CDR3aa: CASSLRTYEQYF; CDR3nt: TGTGCCAGCAGCTTACGTACTTACGAGCAGTACTTC
v_gene: TRBV6-2/TRBV6-3; d_gene: TRBD1; abundance: NA; j_gene: TRBJ1-6; CDR3aa: CASSSPRTGKSTLHF; CDR3nt: TGTGCCAGCAGCTCGCCTCGGACAGGGAAAAGCACCCTCCACTTT
v_gene: TRBV19; d_gene: NA; abundance: once; j_gene: TRBJ2-2; CDR3aa: CSHWGQVNTGELFF; CDR3nt: TGTTCCCATTGGGGGCAGGTTAACACCGGGGAGCTGTTTTTT
v_gene: TRBV5-4; d_gene: NA; abundance: NA; j_gene: TRBJ2-3; CDR3aa: CASSLQGDTQYF; CDR3nt: TGTGCCAGCAGCCTACAGGGAGATACGCAGTATTTT
v_gene: TRBV27; d_gene: NA; abundance: NA; j_gene: TRBJ1-5; CDR3aa: CASSLGEYQPQHF; CDR3nt: TGTGCCAGCAGTTTAGGGGAGTATCAGCCCCAGCATTTT
v_gene: TRBV6-1; d_gene: NA; abundance: NA; j_gene: TRBJ1-5; CDR3aa: CASSDRDSNQPQHF; CDR3nt: TGTGCCAGCAGTGACAGGGATAGCAATCAGCCCCAGCATTTT
v_gene: TRBV5-8; d_gene: NA; abundance: NA; j_gene: TRBJ2-3; CDR3aa: CASSLYRVNTDTQYF; CDR3nt: TGTGCCAGCAGCTTGTACAGGGTTAACACAGATACGCAGTATTTT
v_gene: TRBV5-1; d_gene: NA; abundance: NA; j_gene: TRBJ1-1; CDR3aa: CASSLGTGNGEAFF; CDR3nt: TGCGCCAGCAGCTTGGGTACAGGAAACGGTGAAGCTTTCTTT
v_gene: TRBV25-1; d_gene: NA; abundance: NA; j_gene: TRBJ1-1; CDR3aa: CASKNNWNTEAFF; CDR3nt: TGTGCCAGCAAGAATAACTGGAACACTGAAGCTTTCTTT
v_gene: TRBV7-2; d_gene: NA; abundance: NA; j_gene: TRBJ2-3; CDR3aa: CASSSSAGVTDTQYF; CDR3nt: TGTGCCAGCAGCTCCTCTGCCGGGGTCACAGATACGCAGTATTTT
v_gene: TRBV29-1; d_gene: TRBD1; abundance: NA; j_gene: TRBJ1-1; CDR3aa: CSVQGAFTEAFF; CDR3nt: TGCAGCGTACAGGGGGCGTTCACTGAAGCTTTCTTT
v_gene: TRBV7-3; d_gene: TRBD2; abundance: NA; j_gene: TRBJ2-1; CDR3aa: CASSKGLAYNEQFF; CDR3nt: TGTGCCAGCTCAAAGGGACTAGCCTACAATGAGCAGTTCTTC
v_gene: TRBV11-3; d_gene: TRBD1; abundance: few; j_gene: TRBJ2-2; CDR3aa: CASSRPFSSGGTGELFF; CDR3nt: TGTGCCAGCAGTCGTCCATTTTCCTCAGGGGGCACCGGGGAGCTGTTTTTT
v_gene: TRBV29-1; d_gene: NA; abundance: NA; j_gene: TRBJ2-3; CDR3aa: CSVPGDTQYF; CDR3nt: TGCAGCGTCCCGGGAGATACGCAGTATTTT
v_gene: TRBV5-1; d_gene: NA; abundance: NA; j_gene: TRBJ2-5; CDR3aa: CASSLAGVETQYF; CDR3nt: TGCGCCAGCAGCTTGGCGGGGGTGGAGACCCAGTACTTC
v_gene: TRBV4-1; d_gene: NA; abundance: medium-sized; j_gene: TRBJ1-5; CDR3aa: CASSQDQGYSNQPQHF; CDR3nt: TGCGCCAGCAGCCAAGATCAGGGATATAGCAATCAGCCCCAGCATTTT
v_gene: TRBV4-1; d_gene: TRBD1; abundance: NA; j_gene: TRBJ2-5; CDR3aa: CASSHPGTGQETQYF; CDR3nt: TGCGCCAGCAGCCACCCAGGGACAGGCCAAGAGACCCAGTACTTC
v_gene: TRBV5-1; d_gene: NA; abundance: NA; j_gene: TRBJ2-7; CDR3aa: CASSLSPGYEQYF; CDR3nt: TGCGCCAGCAGCTTGTCACCCGGTTACGAGCAGTACTTC
v_gene: TRBV29-1; d_gene: NA; abundance: NA; j_gene: TRBJ1-1; CDR3aa: CSARTGSEAFF; CDR3nt: TGCAGCGCAAGAACGGGTTCTGAAGCTTTCTTT
v_gene: TRBV5-1; d_gene: TRBD1; abundance: NA; j_gene: TRBJ2-7; CDR3aa: CASSLSIGTGSEQYF; CDR3nt: TGCGCCAGCAGCTTGTCCATTGGGACAGGAAGCGAGCAGTACTTC